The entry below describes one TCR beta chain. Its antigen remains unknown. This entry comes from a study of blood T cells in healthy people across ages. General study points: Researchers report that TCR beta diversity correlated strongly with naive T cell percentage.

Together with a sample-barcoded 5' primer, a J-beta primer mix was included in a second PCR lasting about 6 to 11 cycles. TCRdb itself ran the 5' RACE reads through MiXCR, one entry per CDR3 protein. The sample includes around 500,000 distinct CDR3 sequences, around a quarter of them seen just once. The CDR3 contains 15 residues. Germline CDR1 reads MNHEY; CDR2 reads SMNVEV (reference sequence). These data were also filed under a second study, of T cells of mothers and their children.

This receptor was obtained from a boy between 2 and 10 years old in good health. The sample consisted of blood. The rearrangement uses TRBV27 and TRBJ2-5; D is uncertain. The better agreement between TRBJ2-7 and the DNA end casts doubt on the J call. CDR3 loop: CASSSFPGQYYEQYF. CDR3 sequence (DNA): TGTGCCAGCAGTTCTTTCCCTGGGCAGTACTACGAGCAGTACTTC.